This record looks at one TCR beta chain sequence and its context. The data stem from a study of blood T cell repertoires in COVID-19. Study as a whole: Samples taken during acute and convalescent COVID-19 were collected in the United States, Italy and Spain. Sources were T cells, B-cell-depleted T cells, or PBMCs; the material itself was cDNA or gDNA.

The V and J ends lost 1 base and 1 base respectively, with 6 bases between them. Looked up from germline, CDR1 is SGHTA and CDR2 is FQGTGA. The CDR3 contains 14 residues. In the authors' workflow: Cell counts per sample came from amplifying reference gene primers. Libraries were prepared by immunoSEQ multiplex PCR; TCRdb keeps only in-frame clonotypes and omits some of them. V and J calls and clone size follow that table, whereas D and trimming were derived from the DNA. The sample yields approximately 240,000 clones, about 90% seen once. The chain combines TRBV7-3 with TRBJ2-3; a possible D gene is TRBD2 (5 bases). The clonotype comes from a woman in her 30s who had recovered from COVID-19. What was sequenced was peripheral blood. CDR3 coding DNA: TGTGCCAGCAGCTTAAGGCGGGGCACAGATACGCAGTATTTT. Translation: CASSLRRGTDTQYF.